The 31 T cell receptor beta chains in this list originate from one sample, sequenced in a study of CD8+CD57+ T cells in acquired aplastic anemia. Profiling that covered TCR beta VDJ and CDR3 relied on genomic DNA as its template. TCRdb re-called the reads with MiXCR, one entry per CDR3 protein. The sample holds some 120,000 distinct CDR3 sequences; around 48% are singletons and the top ten take 2% to 3%. Specimen: sorted CD4+, CD8+, or CD8+CD57+ T cells (not recorded which) from PBMCs. These receptors were obtained from a human donor in good health, serving as a control.

This clonotype was observed many times. CDR3 bases: TGCAGTGCTCAACCTAACACGCTCAACCAGCCCCAGCATTTT. This codes for CSAQPNTLNQPQHF. The V and J genes are TRBV20-1 and TRBJ1-5; no firm D call. The CDR3 totals 14 residues. V was shortened by 5 bases and J by 7 bases, with 18 bases between the two germline ends. Germline-derived CDR1 and CDR2 are DFQATT and SNEGSKA (reference sequence).

The chain carries TRBV19 and TRBJ1-1; D possibly corresponds to TRBD1 (5 bases). The germline CDR1 and CDR2 sequences are LNHDA and SQIVND (reference sequence). The ends were cut back, 7 bases at V and 1 base at J, with 13 bases in the middle. This CDR3 contains 14 residues. The CDR3 DNA sequence: TGTGCCAGTACCCCGGGGCAGGGGAACACTGAAGCTTTCTTT. Amino acid sequence: CASTPGQGNTEAFF.

The table lists this clonotype with many counts. This rearrangement joins TRBV12-3 or TRBV12-4 to TRBJ1-2; D unclear. There are 14 residues in the CDR3. V was pared by 3 bases and J by 4 bases, with 12 bases between. CDR3 sequence: CASSLKSMSYGYTF. The DNA of the CDR3 is TGTGCCAGCAGTTTGAAGTCTATGAGCTATGGCTACACCTTC.

The chain employs TRBV7-6 and TRBJ1-4; 7 nucleotides agree with TRBD1. The CDR3 covers 14 residues. The germline V gene has CDR1 SGHVS and CDR2 FNYEAQ. V shed 5 bases, J shed 8 bases, and the junction held 8 bases outside the gene matches. The CDR3 loop reads CASSRGQAGEKLFF. CDR3 nucleotide sequence: TGTGCCAGCAGCCGAGGACAGGCCGGGGAAAAACTGTTTTTT.

This clonotype appeared many times. The chain links TRBV7-9 to TRBJ2-5; 11 bases align to TRBD1. The V segment lost 11 bases and the J segment 5 bases; nucleotides outside the gene matches: 4. CDR3 size: 12 residues. The germline V gene has CDR1 SEHNR and CDR2 FQNEAQ (reference sequence). CDR3 sequence (DNA): TGTGCCGGACAGGGGGCTAGGGAGACCCAGTACTTC. This encodes CAGQGARETQYF.

This clonotype was detected ten times or more. The rearrangement joins TRBV6-5 to TRBJ1-4, with TRBD1 as a possible D gene (5 bases). Trimming removed 2 bases at V and 5 bases at J, with 9 bases between. Germline loops: CDR1 MNHEY, CDR2 SVGAGI. This CDR3 region has 14 residues. The CDR3 is CASSYDGANEKLFF. The CDR3 bases are TGTGCCAGCAGTTACGACGGGGCGAATGAAAAACTGTTTTTT.

Notes on this clonotype: It may be a read error: a sequence one base away is much more abundant. The chain carries TRBV19 and TRBJ2-3, with 8 bases that match TRBD1. Germline assignment: CDR1 LNHDA and CDR2 SQIVND (reference sequence). The CDR3 contains 16 residues. This CDR3 is CASTESQGAGTYTQYF. The CDR3 DNA sequence: TGTGCCAGTACCGAGAGCCAGGGGGCTGGCACATATACGCAGTATTTT.

This clonotype was recorded many times. The chain has TRBV7-3 and TRBJ1-1; 9 nucleotides match TRBD1. Germline assignment: CDR1 SGHTA and CDR2 FQGTGA. The CDR3 has 15 residues. With V trimmed by 0 bases and J by 7 bases, 6 bases remained unmatched. Written as DNA, the CDR3 is TGTGCCAGCAGCTTAACGGGGGGACAGGGCGGTGAAGCTTTCTTT. It translates to CASSLTGGQGGEAFF.

Comment on this clonotype: The junction does not match germline at one end; this may be a read error. The rearrangement joins TRBV15 to TRBJ2-1; 10 positions agree with TRBD2. The CDR3 consists of 14 residues. Germline V lookup: CDR1 LNHNV, CDR2 YYDKDF (reference sequence). The CDR3 coding sequence is TGTGCCACCAGCAGAGAAGGGTTGGCTAGCGGGAGAGAATTC. Translation gives CATSREGLASGREF.

The chain combines TRBV5-4 with TRBJ2-1; D is possibly TRBD1 (6 bases). Between the trimmed V and J ends, which lost 0 bases and 4 bases, there was a span of 14 bases. The CDR3 is 16 amino acids. CDR1 is SGHNT and CDR2 is YYREEE in the germline V gene (reference sequence). The CDR3 DNA reads TGTGCCAGCAGCTTGGCTACTGGGGGCGCATACAATGAGCAGTTCTTC. It encodes CASSLATGGAYNEQFF.

V gene TRBV20-1 combines with J gene TRBJ2-7, with 9 bases that match TRBD2. This CDR3 is built from 14 residues. Losses at the gene ends were 6 bases for V and 2 bases for J; bases not matched to a gene: 8. Germline V CDR1 and CDR2: DFQATT, SNEGSKA (reference sequence). This CDR3 is CSATRSGGPYEQYF. CDR3 sequence (DNA): TGCAGTGCCACCCGAAGCGGGGGGCCCTACGAGCAGTACTTC.

The gene calls are TRBV7-9 and TRBJ1-2, with D perhaps matching TRBD1 (6 bases). Germline CDR1 is SEHNR and CDR2 is FQNEAQ (reference sequence). Trimming left V 4 bases short and J 5 bases short, with 14 bases between. The CDR3 loop spans 14 amino acids. The CDR3 coding sequence is TGTGCCAGCAGCTCGGCACAGGGTTCATATGGCTACACCTTC. Its translation is CASSSAQGSYGYTF.

The chain uses TRBV7-8 and TRBJ2-7; TRBD2 is a possible D gene (6 bases). The germline V gene has CDR1 SGHVS and CDR2 FQNEAQ. Trimming cost V 5 bases and J 2 bases, with 10 bases left between them. This CDR3 has 13 amino acids. The CDR3 nucleotides read TGTGCCAGCAGCCCTCGCGGGGCCTACGAGCAGTACTTC. This translates into CASSPRGAYEQYF.

This clonotype has a count of ten or more. The chain is built from TRBV20-1 and TRBJ2-7, with no clear D. This CDR3 comprises 14 residues. From germline, CDR1 is DFQATT and CDR2 SNEGSKA (reference sequence). The V end was cut by 5 bases, the J end by 0 bases, with 14 bases between. CDR3 protein: CSAYGSPGSYEQYF. CDR3 nucleotides: TGCAGTGCTTACGGGTCCCCTGGCTCCTACGAGCAGTACTTC.

This clonotype was recorded many times. The genes are TRBV7-2 and TRBJ1-1, with D unclear. V shed 0 bases and J shed 10 bases, with 9 bases lying between them. The CDR3 is made up of 12 amino acids. Germline V gives CDR1 SGHTA, CDR2 FQGNSA. This chain's CDR3 is CASSLARVGAFF. The CDR3 DNA reads TGTGCCAGCAGCTTAGCAAGGGTCGGAGCTTTCTTT.

This clonotype was observed a handful of times. The chain couples TRBV10-2 to TRBJ1-1; no reliable D call. V was pared by 7 bases and J by 1 base, with 4 bases between. Germline CDR1 is WSHSY and CDR2 is SAAADI. This CDR3 comprises 11 residues. CDR3 coding DNA: TGCGCCAGCATAGGGAACACTGAAGCTTTCTTT. Amino acids: CASIGNTEAFF.

This clonotype came up many times. This chain uses TRBV2 with TRBJ2-5, with D perhaps matching TRBD1 (8 bases). The germline V gene encodes CDR1 SNHLY and CDR2 FYNNEI. The germline V and J ends were trimmed by 6 bases and 4 bases, with 18 bases remaining between them. This CDR3 comprises 15 residues. The CDR3 reads CASSRWGGTGETQYF. The CDR3 DNA reads TGTGCCAGCAGCCGATGGGGGGGGACAGGAGAGACCCAGTACTTC.

The CDR3 reads CASSTDQGRDRKKANTGELFF. CDR3 bases: TGCGCCAGCAGTACGGACCAAGGCCGGGACAGGAAGAAAGCGAACACCGGGGAGCTGTTTTTT. The chain employs TRBV10-1 and TRBJ2-2, with 8 nucleotides matching TRBD1. Germline-derived CDR1 and CDR2 are WNHNN and SYGVQD (reference sequence). V dropped 5 bases and J dropped 0; count of bases not matched to a gene: 20. The CDR3 extends over 21 amino acids.

The rearrangement uses TRBV5-1 and TRBJ2-6, with D perhaps TRBD1 or TRBD2 (5 bases each). The CDR3 runs 16 residues. The V gene's germline CDR1 is SGHRS and CDR2 YFSETQ. Deletions cut 4 bases from V and 0 bases from J, with 11 bases between. CDR3 DNA sequence: TGCGCCAGCAGCAGGGACGGAAACTCTGGGGCCAACGTCCTGACTTTC. Translated, it gives CASSRDGNSGANVLTF.

This clonotype was seen only a few times. This rearrangement joins TRBV4-1 to TRBJ1-6; 10 bases are shared with TRBD1. The CDR3 contains 15 residues. Trimming at V came to 0 bases and at J to 9 bases, leaving 2 bases not matched to a gene. Per the germline V gene, CDR1 is MGHRA and CDR2 is YSYEKL. CDR3 sequence reads: CASSQDGQGGSPLHF. Here the CDR3 DNA reads TGCGCCAGCAGCCAAGACGGACAGGGGGGTTCACCCCTCCACTTT.

This clonotype was recorded a few times. V gene TRBV6-2 or TRBV6-3 combines with J gene TRBJ1-1; D perhaps matches TRBD1 (5 bases). CDR3 size: 17 residues. The V and J ends lost 0 bases and 1 base respectively, with 15 bases between them. The V gene's germline CDR1 is MNHEY and CDR2 SVGEGT. In DNA, the CDR3 is TGTGCCAGCAGTTACTCCCTGGGGGAGGGCCGGAACACTGAAGCTTTCTTT. The encoded protein is CASSYSLGEGRNTEAFF.

This clonotype was recorded at least ten times. This sequence joins TRBV12-3 or TRBV12-4 and TRBJ1-5, with D possibly matching TRBD1 (6 bases). The V and J ends lost 6 bases and 2 bases respectively, with 17 bases between them. The CDR3 consists of 16 residues. The DNA for the CDR3 is TGTGCCAGCAGGTCTCGGGGGGCTGGGGGCAATCAGCCCCAGCATTTT. This gives the protein CASRSRGAGGNQPQHF.

This clonotype was seen at least ten times. The genes are TRBV5-1 and TRBJ2-5; 10 nucleotides agree with TRBD2. This CDR3 spans 16 amino acids. Germline V gene sequence: CDR1 SGHRS, CDR2 YFSETQ. The V and J ends lost 2 bases and 2 bases, in that order; junction bases with no gene match: 6. The CDR3 is CASSFSGGHPQETQYF. DNA of the CDR3: TGCGCCAGCAGCTTTAGCGGGGGGCACCCACAAGAGACCCAGTACTTC.

The chain employs TRBV15 and TRBJ1-5; D perhaps matches TRBD1 (5 bases). The germline gives CDR1 LNHNV, CDR2 YYDKDF (reference sequence). The CDR3 runs 15 residues. V was clipped by 1 base and J by 2 bases, with 9 bases between them. This chain's CDR3 is CATSRGREGNQPQHF. The CDR3 DNA reads TGTGCCACCAGCAGAGGCAGGGAGGGCAATCAGCCCCAGCATTTT.

Concerning this clonotype itself: This clone may be a read error of a much larger clone one base away. The rearrangement uses TRBV7-3 and TRBJ2-1; D gene unclear. Germline V gene data show CDR1 as SGHTA and CDR2 as FQGTGA. Trimming took 4 bases from V and 4 from J, leaving 17 bases between them. The CDR3 spans 16 residues. The CDR3 bases are TGTGCCAGCAGCTATAGTTCCGGGCCATCATACAATGAGCAGTTCTTC. It encodes CASSYSSGPSYNEQFF.

This sequence joins TRBV29-1 and TRBJ2-1, with 7 bases that match TRBD1. Germline CDR1 SQVTM, CDR2 ANQGSEA. V gave up 4 bases and J gave up 5 bases; unmatched junction bases: 17. This CDR3 is 17 amino acids long. The CDR3 DNA is TGCAGCGTTGTTGCCGTTAAACAGGGGCCAGCCCACAATGAGCAGTTCTTC. It encodes CSVVAVKQGPAHNEQFF.

Remarks on this clonotype: Mismatch with germline at one junction end may stem from a read error. V is TRBV7-7 and J is TRBJ2-1, with D perhaps matching TRBD2 (5 bases). From germline, CDR1 is SSHAT and CDR2 FNYEAQ (reference sequence). This CDR3 is built from 13 residues. The CDR3 DNA reads TGTGCTAGCAGCTTAGCGCTCTTGAGTGAGCAGTTCTTC. Translating gives CASSLALLSEQFF.

As regards this clonotype: A much larger clone lies one base from this, so it may be a read error. The chain couples TRBV14 to TRBJ1-1; TRBD1 matches 12 bases. CDR3 length: 17 amino acids. Germline values: CDR1 SGHDN, CDR2 FVKESK. The V gene end was trimmed by 5 bases and the J gene end by 6 bases; junction bases not matched to a gene: 13. CDR3 residues: CASSKGTGQGARSEAFF. The CDR3 DNA follows: TGTGCCAGCAGCAAAGGGACGGGACAGGGGGCAAGATCTGAAGCTTTCTTT.

Details on this clonotype: This is likely a read error, given that the CDR3 carries no conserved phenylalanine or tryptophan at its end. V and J are TRBV30 and TRBJ1-2; 10 bases align to TRBD1. The CDR3 has 14 residues. V lost 4 bases, J lost 7 bases, and 9 bases stayed unmatched. The germline CDR1 and CDR2 sequences are GTSNPN and SVGIG (reference sequence). CDR3 amino acids: CAWNPGQGTSGYTV. The CDR3 DNA reads TGTGCCTGGAATCCGGGACAGGGGACTTCTGGCTACACCGTC.

This chain joins TRBV2 and TRBJ1-4; 7 nucleotides match TRBD1. Germline loops: CDR1 SNHLY, CDR2 FYNNEI. There are 14 residues in the CDR3. V shed 6 bases and J 4 bases; nucleotides not matched to a gene: 5. CDR3 loop: CASRDRALNEKLFF. CDR3 in DNA: TGTGCCAGCAGAGACAGGGCCCTTAATGAAAAACTGTTTTTT.

This clonotype was seen a few times. Just one base apart from a much larger clone, this may be a read error. This sequence joins TRBV29-1 and TRBJ1-1; D remains unclear. V lost 3 bases and J 9 bases, leaving 14 bases between the germline ends. The length of the CDR3 is 12 residues. Germline V CDR1 and CDR2: SQVTM, ANQGSEA. The CDR3 nucleotides read TGCAGCGTTGAGGGGTTGGCAGAAAAAGCTTTCTTT. Its protein product is CSVEGLAEKAFF.